This TCR beta chain appears in the sequencing data of a study of tumor-infiltrating lymphocytes in oesophageal squamous cell carcinoma. TCRdb reprocessed the PCR reads via MiXCR and lists one record per CDR3 protein. Of 8,500 to 9,000 distinct CDR3 sequences in the sample, 60% to 75% are singletons; the top ten hold approximately 40%. The V gene's germline CDR1 is SGHVS and CDR2 FNYEAQ. The CDR3 is 12 amino acids. The junction had 3 bases not matched to a gene; V was cut back by 8 bases and J by 5 bases. The chain is built from TRBV7-6 and TRBJ2-7; 10 nucleotides match TRBD1. The sample taken for sequencing was esophageal tumor tissue. This clonotype was obtained from a female donor with esophageal squamous cell carcinoma. CDR3 sequence: CASRDRGHEQYF. CDR3 nucleotide sequence: TGTGCCAGCCGGGACAGGGGCCACGAGCAGTACTTC.